The table lists the clone carrying this T cell receptor beta chain with a few counts. Germline V gene sequence: CDR1 WNHNN, CDR2 SYGVQD (reference sequence). V lost 0 bases to trimming and J lost 2 bases, with 5 bases between them. The CDR3 runs 13 residues. The sample is drawn from a study of cytomegalovirus exposure and HLA in healthy donors. Primers for the PCR totalled 60 Vbeta and 13 Jbeta. Repertoires were generated with immunoSEQ multiplex PCR, while TCRdb's copy carries only in-frame clones and drops some. The data show approximately 150,000 clones, under 70% seen once. Sequencing input: PBMCs. This chain joins TRBV10-1 and TRBJ2-7; TRBD1 is a possible D gene (5 bases). The clonotype was recovered from a man aged 25 to 40 in good health and CMV-seropositive. The CDR3 DNA reads as TGCGCCAGCAGTGAGTCAGGGGCCTACGAGCAGTACTTC. Translated, it gives CASSESGAYEQYF.